This T cell receptor (beta chain) was recovered during a study of siplizumab effects on memory and regulatory T cells. Assay: immunoSEQ multiplex PCR; the TCRdb copy retains only in-frame clones and omits some. Here the sample spans around 95,000 clones, about 94% being singletons. Germline lookup yields CDR1 ENHRY and CDR2 SYGVKD. V lost 0 bases to trimming and J lost 7 bases; unmatched junction nucleotides: 7. The CDR3 has 16 residues. The sequenced sample was non-Treg CD4+ T cells sorted from blood. The receptor was derived from a human donor in good health. The chain recombines TRBV10-3 with TRBJ2-1; TRBD2 agrees at 9 bases. The CDR3 DNA reads TGTGCCATCAGTGAGTCCTCTTTAGCGGGAGCTAATGAGCAGTTCTTC. This codes for CAISESSLAGANEQFF.